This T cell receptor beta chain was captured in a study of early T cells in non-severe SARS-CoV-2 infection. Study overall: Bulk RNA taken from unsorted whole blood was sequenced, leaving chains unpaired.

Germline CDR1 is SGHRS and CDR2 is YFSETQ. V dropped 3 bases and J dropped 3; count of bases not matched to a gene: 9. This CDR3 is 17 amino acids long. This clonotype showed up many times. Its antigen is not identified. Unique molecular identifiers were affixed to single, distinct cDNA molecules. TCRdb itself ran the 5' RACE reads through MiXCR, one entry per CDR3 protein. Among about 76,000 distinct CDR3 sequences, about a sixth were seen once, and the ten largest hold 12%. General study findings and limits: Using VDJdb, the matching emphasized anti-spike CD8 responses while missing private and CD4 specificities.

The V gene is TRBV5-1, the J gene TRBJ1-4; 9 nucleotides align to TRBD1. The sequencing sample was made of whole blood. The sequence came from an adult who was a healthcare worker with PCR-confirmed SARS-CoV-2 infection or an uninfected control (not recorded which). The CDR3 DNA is TGCGCCAGCAGCTCCCAGCCGGGACAGGGCTCTAATGAAAAACTGTTTTTT. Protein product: CASSSQPGQGSNEKLFF.